This TCR beta chain came from a study of low-dose radiotherapy and immunotherapy resistance in tumors. The overall study: Cohort 2, a group dosed every two weeks at 1 Gy per fraction, received 13 Gy in total over 26 weeks. Intravenous administration to patients comprised nivolumab at 240 mg every two weeks and ipilimumab at 1 mg/kg every six weeks.

Donors were given nivolumab, ipilimumab, aspirin, low-dose cyclophosphamide and low-dose radiotherapy. Eligibility criteria specified advanced solid malignancies devoid of tumor-infiltrating lymphocytes. First-strand cDNA relied on TRAV- and TRBV-specific primers spanning alpha and beta chains. TCR amplification ran 20 PCR cycles using constant-region and V-primer adapter primers. One entry per CDR3 protein results from TCRdb running MiXCR on the reads. The sample holds roughly 18,000 distinct CDR3 sequences, around 74% seen once. This receptor was identified in a human donor with advanced metastatic prostate, ovarian, gallbladder or colorectal cancer (not recorded which). This table probably holds off-target reads from a library built for another chain.

CDR3 in DNA: TGTGCCAGCAGTACAGAGCCGACGGGCTACACCTTC. Protein: CASSTEPTGYTF. The chain has TRBV12-3 or TRBV12-4 and TRBJ1-2, with no clear D. The length of the CDR3 is 12 residues. The germline V and J ends were trimmed by 5 bases and 8 bases, with 12 bases remaining between them.